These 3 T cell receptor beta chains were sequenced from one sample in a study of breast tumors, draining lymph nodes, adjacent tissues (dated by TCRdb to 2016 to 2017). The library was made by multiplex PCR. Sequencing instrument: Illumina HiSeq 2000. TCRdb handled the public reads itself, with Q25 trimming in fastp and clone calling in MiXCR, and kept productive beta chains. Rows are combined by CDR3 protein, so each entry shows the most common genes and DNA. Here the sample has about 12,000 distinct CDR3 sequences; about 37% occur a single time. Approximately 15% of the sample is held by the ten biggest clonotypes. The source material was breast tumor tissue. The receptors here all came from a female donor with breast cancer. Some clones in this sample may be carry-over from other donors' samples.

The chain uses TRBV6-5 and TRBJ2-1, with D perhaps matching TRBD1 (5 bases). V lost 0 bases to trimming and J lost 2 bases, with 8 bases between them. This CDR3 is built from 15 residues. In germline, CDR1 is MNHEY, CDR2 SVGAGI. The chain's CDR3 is CASSYSQGTYNEQFF. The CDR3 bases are TGTGCCAGCAGTTACTCCCAGGGAACCTACAATGAGCAGTTCTTC.

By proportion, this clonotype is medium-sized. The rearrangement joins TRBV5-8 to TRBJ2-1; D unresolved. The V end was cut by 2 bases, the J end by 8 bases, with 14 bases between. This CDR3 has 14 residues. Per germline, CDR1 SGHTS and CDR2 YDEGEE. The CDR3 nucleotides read TGTGCCAGCAGCTTCGGAGCTAGTATCGATGAGCAGTTCTTC. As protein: CASSFGASIDEQFF.

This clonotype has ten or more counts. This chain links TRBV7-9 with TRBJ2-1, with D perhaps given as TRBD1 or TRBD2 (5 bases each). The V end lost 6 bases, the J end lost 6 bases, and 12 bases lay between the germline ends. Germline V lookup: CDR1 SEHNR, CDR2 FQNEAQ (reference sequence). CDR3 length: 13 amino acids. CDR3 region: CASSGDPLNEQFF. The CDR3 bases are TGTGCCAGCAGTGGGGACCCGCTCAATGAGCAGTTCTTC. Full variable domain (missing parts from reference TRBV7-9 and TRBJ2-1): DTGVSQNPRHKITKRGQNVTFRCDPISEHNRLYWYRQTLGQGPEFLTYFQNEAQLEKSRLLSDRFSAERPKGSFSTLEIQRTEQGDSAMYLCASSGDPLNEQFFGPGTRLTVL.